This T cell receptor (beta chain) was retrieved from a study of T cell repertoires in cytomegalovirus infection. Study-wide background: Indicated by public TCR beta signatures were CMV infection and matching HLA type.

Trimming removed 2 bases from V and 2 bases from J, with 10 bases in between. The CDR3 sequence is 14 residues long. CDR1 and CDR2 (germline): SGHNT, YYREEE (reference sequence). This clonotype occurred a few times. Each CDR3 protein gets one entry after TCRdb re-called the reads with MiXCR. Here the sample spans around 280,000 distinct CDR3 sequences, around 10% being singletons. The sequence was obtained from a human donor in good health (CMV status not recorded). Some clones in this sample may be carry-over from other donors' samples. The chain links TRBV5-4 to TRBJ1-1; D not resolved. Material: PBMCs. CDR3 loop: CASSFAGLNTEAFF. CDR3 nucleotide sequence: TGTGCCAGCAGCTTTGCCGGGCTAAACACTGAAGCTTTCTTT.